The 32 T cell receptor beta chains presented below share a single source sample, sequenced in a study of T-cell memory formation after mild COVID-19. TCRdb reprocessed the 5' RACE reads via MiXCR and lists one record per CDR3 protein. The sample lists about 170,000 distinct CDR3 sequences, about an eighth occurring once. Sample: PBMCs or a T cell subset sorted from them (not recorded which). Receptor source: a man aged 18 to 29 who had mild COVID-19 (a few samples of this study predate the infection). Cell type and time point are not known.

The rearrangement links TRBV3-1 to TRBJ1-4, with 8 bases fitting TRBD1. Unmatched junction bases numbered 7, after V lost 6 bases and J lost 7 bases. The CDR3 is 14 residues long. Germline CDR1 and CDR2: LGHDT and YNNKEL (reference sequence). DNA for the CDR3: TGTGCCAGCAGTCAGGGGGCGTCTTCTGAAAAACTGTTTTTT. It specifies CASSQGASSEKLFF. The variable domain in full, completed from reference TRBV3-1 and TRBJ1-4, reads DTAVSQTPKYLVTQMGNDKSIKCEQNLGHDTMYWYKQDSKKFLKIMFSYNNKELIINETVPNRFSPKSPDKAHLNLHINSLELGDSAVYFCASSQGASSEKLFFGSGTQLSVL.

This clonotype was seen at least ten times. The rearrangement uses TRBV18 and TRBJ2-3; D not resolved. Trimming shortened V by 3 bases and J by 7 bases, and 17 bases separated the two germline ends. CDR3 size: 15 residues. Germline V lookup: CDR1 KGHSH, CDR2 LQKENI. The CDR3 sequence: CASSPTGTVGNTQYF. The CDR3, as DNA: TGTGCCAGCTCACCGACGGGCACTGTGGGAAATACGCAGTATTTT.

V usage is TRBV5-1 and J usage is TRBJ2-5; D gene uncertain. The germline CDR1 and CDR2 sequences are SGHRS and YFSETQ. Trimming took off 2 bases at V and 5 bases at J, with 7 bases between the two ends. The CDR3 has 12 amino acids. The CDR3 DNA reads as TGCGCCAGCAGCTTCCCCGAGGAGACCCAGTACTTC. This translates into CASSFPEETQYF. Complete variable domain (other parts from reference TRBV5-1 and TRBJ2-5): KAGVTQTPRYLIKTRGQQVTLSCSPISGHRSVSWYQQTPGQGLQFLFEYFSETQRNKGNFPGRFSGRQFSNSRSEMNVSTLELGDSALYLCASSFPEETQYFGPGTRLLVL.

The genes are TRBV7-6 and TRBJ2-5, with a weak D call TRBD1 (6 bases). Germline assignment: CDR1 SGHVS and CDR2 FNYEAQ. Trimming took off 1 base at V and 5 bases at J, with 11 bases between the two ends. The CDR3 has 14 residues. Written as DNA, the CDR3 is TGTGCCAGCAGCTTAGAACAGGGAAGCGAGACCCAGTACTTC. This codes for CASSLEQGSETQYF.

The rearrangement joins TRBV5-6 to TRBJ2-5; unclear D gene. The CDR3 consists of 14 residues. Germline V gives CDR1 SGHDT, CDR2 YYEEEE. V shed 0 bases and J shed 7 bases, with 13 bases lying between them. Here the CDR3 DNA reads TGTGCCAGCAGCTTGGGCTGGGTCCAATTGACCCAGTACTTC. It specifies CASSLGWVQLTQYF.

The sample holds a few counts of this clonotype. The chain employs TRBV7-2 and TRBJ1-2; D not certain. CDR3 length equals 15 residues. V was shortened by 3 bases and J by 0 bases, with 11 bases between the two germline ends. Germline CDR1 reads SGHTA; CDR2 reads FQGNSA. CDR3 nucleotides: TGTGCCAGCAGCTTCCGGACGGTAGCTAACTATGGCTACACCTTC. Amino acid sequence: CASSFRTVANYGYTF. Drawing the rest from reference TRBV7-2 and TRBJ1-2, the complete variable domain is GAGVSQSPSNKVTEKGKDVELRCDPISGHTALYWYRQSLGQGLEFLIYFQGNSAPDKSGLPSDRFSAERTGGSVSTLTIQRTQQEDSAVYLCASSFRTVANYGYTFGSGTRLTVV.

This clonotype has only a few counts. The CDR3 spells CASSPPATGAQTQYF. CDR3 bases: TGTGCCAGCTCACCACCCGCGACAGGGGCCCAGACCCAGTACTTC. This chain joins TRBV18 and TRBJ2-5, with TRBD1 matching over 8 bases. CDR1 KGHSH and CDR2 LQKENI come from the germline V gene. The trim removed 0 bases at V and 6 bases at J, leaving 6 bases unmatched. The CDR3 is made up of 15 amino acids.

The genes are TRBV20-1 and TRBJ1-1; D unresolved. Germline V gene data show CDR1 as DFQATT and CDR2 as SNEGSKA (reference sequence). The ends were cut back, 2 bases at V and 1 base at J, with 5 bases in the middle. The CDR3 sequence is 12 residues long. In DNA form, the CDR3 reads TGCAGTGCTAGAATCCGGAACACTGAAGCTTTCTTT. Translated, it gives CSARIRNTEAFF.

This chain joins TRBV12-3 or TRBV12-4 and TRBJ2-6; 9 bases line up with TRBD1. CDR3 size: 19 residues. J was trimmed by 3 bases and V by 1 base; bases with no gene match: 10. Here the CDR3 DNA reads TGTGCCAGCAGTTTAGTGAACAACAGGGGGCGACGTGGGGCCAACGTCCTGACTTTC. Amino acid sequence: CASSLVNNRGRRGANVLTF.

There are a few counts of this clonotype. The rearrangement uses TRBV10-2 and TRBJ1-1; a weak D match, TRBD1 (5 bases). This CDR3 contains 12 residues. Germline CDR1 is WSHSY and CDR2 is SAAADI. V was cut by 7 bases and J by 10 bases, with 16 bases left in between. The DNA of the CDR3 is TGCGCCAGCATAACGGACGCGGGGGGAGCTTTCTTT. Amino acid sequence: CASITDAGGAFF.

This clonotype was counted between two and nine times. V is TRBV7-2 and J is TRBJ2-1, with 11 bases identical to TRBD2. Germline CDR1 and CDR2: SGHTA and FQGNSA. The CDR3 sequence is 14 residues long. V lost 8 bases to trimming and J lost 8 bases; unmatched junction nucleotides: 8. CDR3 nucleotide sequence: TGTGCCAGCGCTCTAGCGGGGGGTTCGTATGAGCAGTTCTTC. Encoded protein: CASALAGGSYEQFF. Using reference TRBV7-2 and TRBJ2-1 for the parts outside the CDR3, the full variable domain is GAGVSQSPSNKVTEKGKDVELRCDPISGHTALYWYRQSLGQGLEFLIYFQGNSAPDKSGLPSDRFSAERTGGSVSTLTIQRTQQEDSAVYLCASALAGGSYEQFFGPGTRLTVL.

This rearrangement joins TRBV7-2 to TRBJ1-5; D not certain. Deletions cut 4 bases from V and 5 bases from J, with 6 bases between. The CDR3 consists of 12 residues. The germline V gene has CDR1 SGHTA and CDR2 FQGNSA. CDR3 sequence reads: CASSWADQPQHF. The CDR3 DNA is TGTGCCAGCAGCTGGGCAGATCAGCCCCAGCATTTT. The full variable domain, completed using reference TRBV7-2 and TRBJ1-5, is GAGVSQSPSNKVTEKGKDVELRCDPISGHTALYWYRQSLGQGLEFLIYFQGNSAPDKSGLPSDRFSAERTGGSVSTLTIQRTQQEDSAVYLCASSWADQPQHFGDGTRLSIL.

The CDR3 protein is CASTRQGSYEQYV. CDR3 nucleotides: TGTGCCAGCACCAGACAGGGTTCCTACGAGCAGTACGTC. The genes are TRBV6-2 or TRBV6-3 and TRBJ2-7; TRBD1 aligns across 7 bases. The germline CDR1 and CDR2 sequences are MNHEY and SVGEGT. The CDR3 sequence is 13 residues long. The ends lost 7 bases at V and 1 base at J; junction bases unmatched: 4.

This clonotype was picked up many times. The chain has TRBV2 and TRBJ2-5; D remains unclear. The germline V gene encodes CDR1 SNHLY and CDR2 FYNNEI. This CDR3 comprises 10 residues. V lost 3 bases, J lost 5 bases, and 1 base lay in between. The CDR3 reads CASSEETQYF. CDR3 DNA sequence: TGTGCCAGCAGTGAGGAGACCCAGTACTTC. The complete variable domain, with remaining parts taken from reference TRBV2 and TRBJ2-5, reads EPEVTQTPSHQVTQMGQEVILRCVPISNHLYFYWYRQILGQKVEFLVSFYNNEISEKSEIFDDQFSVERPDGSNFTLKIRSTKLEDSAMYFCASSEETQYFGPGTRLLVL.

The chain employs TRBV5-1 and TRBJ1-1; D is uncertain. Germline lookup yields CDR1 SGHRS and CDR2 YFSETQ. Trimming stripped 0 bases from V and 1 base from J, with 7 bases between. The CDR3 covers 14 residues. CDR3 region: CASSLVLGNTEAFF. In DNA form, the CDR3 reads TGCGCCAGCAGCTTGGTACTTGGGAACACTGAAGCTTTCTTT.

The V gene is TRBV5-1, the J gene TRBJ2-3; TRBD2 might be the D (5 bases). Germline lookup yields CDR1 SGHRS and CDR2 YFSETQ. The germline V and J ends were trimmed by 0 bases and 6 bases, with 14 bases remaining between them. The CDR3 totals 15 residues. Here the CDR3 DNA reads TGCGCCAGCAGCTTGGAAGGGAGCTCCGCTGATACGCAGTATTTT. This sequence encodes CASSLEGSSADTQYF.

The chain combines TRBV20-1 with TRBJ2-3; 8 bases fit TRBD2. Germline V gene lookup returns CDR1 DFQATT and CDR2 SNEGSKA (reference sequence). The CDR3 runs 13 residues. Trimming cost V 2 bases and J 8 bases; bases outside gene matches: 6. The CDR3 spells CSARRGGDGTQYF. DNA of the CDR3: TGCAGTGCTAGACGGGGGGGCGACGGTACGCAGTATTTT.

The CDR3, as DNA: TGCGCCAGCAGCTCTCCCCCAGGCGTCCGGAACACTGAAGCTTTCTTT. Its protein is CASSSPPGVRNTEAFF. The gene calls are TRBV5-1 and TRBJ1-1; D is ambiguous. Germline lookup yields CDR1 SGHRS and CDR2 YFSETQ. The CDR3 covers 16 residues. Trimming stripped 3 bases from V and 1 base from J, with 16 bases between.

This clonotype was seen a handful of times. This chain links TRBV20-1 with TRBJ2-7; 8 nucleotides line up with TRBD2. The CDR3 sequence is 16 residues long. Germline lookup yields CDR1 DFQATT and CDR2 SNEGSKA (reference sequence). After removal of 0 bases from V and 2 bases from J, the junction contained 9 bases not matched to a gene. The chain's CDR3 is CSARDRGGSRPYEQYF. DNA for the CDR3: TGCAGTGCTAGAGATCGGGGGGGGTCTAGACCCTACGAGCAGTACTTC.

This clonotype was detected many times. CDR3 DNA: TGTGCCAGCAGCCTAAAACCGGGACAGGGGGCCCATCAGCCCCAGCATTTT. Translating gives CASSLKPGQGAHQPQHF. The genes are TRBV5-6 and TRBJ1-5, with 12 bases identical to TRBD1. The CDR3 is 17 amino acids. Germline CDR1 and CDR2: SGHDT and YYEEEE. V lost 4 bases to trimming and J lost 5 bases; unmatched junction nucleotides: 10.

The CDR3 sequence is CASSFPNGTSGGSSYNEQFF. CDR3 DNA: TGCGCCAGCAGCTTCCCGAACGGGACTAGCGGGGGGAGCTCCTACAATGAGCAGTTCTTC. The J gene is TRBJ2-1, the V gene TRBV5-1; 15 bases align to TRBD2. V lost 2 bases and J lost 0; bases outside the gene matches: 9. The CDR3 is made up of 20 amino acids. The germline CDR1 and CDR2 sequences are SGHRS and YFSETQ.

The gene calls are TRBV12-3 or TRBV12-4 and TRBJ1-6; D gene uncertain. The CDR3 totals 15 residues. V was clipped by 3 bases and J by 6 bases, with 12 bases between them. CDR3 sequence reads: CASSLGGSVNSPLHF. The CDR3 nucleotides are TGTGCCAGCAGTTTGGGAGGGAGCGTTAATTCACCCCTCCACTTT.

The J gene is TRBJ2-7, the V gene TRBV12-3 or TRBV12-4, with TRBD2 identical over 11 bases. The CDR3 contains 15 residues. V lost 6 bases and J lost 6; bases outside the gene matches: 10. This chain's CDR3 is CASRNTGTSGTEQYF. Here the CDR3 DNA reads TGTGCCAGCAGGAACACCGGGACTAGCGGAACCGAGCAGTACTTC.

V is TRBV4-2 and J is TRBJ2-7; 9 bases match TRBD2. This CDR3 has 18 residues. The germline gives CDR1 LGHNA, CDR2 YNFKEQ. J gave up 5 bases and V 4 bases, and 18 bases lay outside the gene matches. The CDR3 spells CASSPLGASGATWDEQYF. The CDR3 bases are TGTGCCAGCAGCCCCTTGGGGGCTAGCGGGGCCACATGGGACGAGCAGTACTTC.

This clonotype was recorded at least ten times. V and J are TRBV5-1 and TRBJ2-1, with D maybe TRBD2 (6 bases). The CDR3 loop spans 13 amino acids. Trimming shortened V by 5 bases and J by 7 bases, and 13 bases separated the two germline ends. Germline CDR1 is SGHRS and CDR2 is YFSETQ. Here the CDR3 reads CASSPYGGNEQFF. The CDR3 nucleotides are TGCGCCAGCAGTCCCTACGGGGGAAATGAGCAGTTCTTC.

This clonotype has a count of ten or more. This chain uses TRBV7-3 with TRBJ2-3; possibly TRBD1 for D (6 bases). The V and J ends lost 5 bases and 2 bases respectively, with 11 bases between them. Germline assignment: CDR1 SGHTA and CDR2 FQGTGA. The CDR3 consists of 14 residues. CDR3 amino acids: CASSRAGATDTQYF. The CDR3, as DNA: TGTGCCAGCAGCCGCGCAGGGGCCACAGATACGCAGTATTTT. Full variable domain (missing parts from reference TRBV7-3 and TRBJ2-3): GAGVSQTPSNKVTEKGKYVELRCDPISGHTALYWYRQSLGQGPEFLIYFQGTGAADDSGLPNDRFFAVRPEGSVSTLKIQRTERGDSAVYLCASSRAGATDTQYFGPGTRLTVL.

This sequence joins TRBV7-2 and TRBJ2-7; 14 bases agree with TRBD2. J gave up 3 bases and V 4 bases, and 2 bases lay outside the gene matches. The CDR3 extends over 15 amino acids. Germline assignment: CDR1 SGHTA and CDR2 FQGNSA. CDR3 nucleotide sequence: TGTGCCAGCAGCTCGACTAGCGGGGGGGACTACGAGCAGTACTTC. This encodes CASSSTSGGDYEQYF.

The V and J genes are TRBV2 and TRBJ1-2, with unresolved D. The germline V and J ends were trimmed by 9 bases and 8 bases, with 7 bases remaining between them. This CDR3 comprises 9 residues. Germline CDR1 reads SNHLY; CDR2 reads FYNNEI. The CDR3 DNA is TGTGCCAGTGGAGAGGGCTACACCTTC. Translation: CASGEGYTF.

The V gene is TRBV29-1, the J gene TRBJ2-2, with 9 bases lining up with TRBD1. J gave up 5 bases and V 7 bases, and 5 bases lay outside the gene matches. The CDR3 extends over 13 amino acids. CDR1 is SQVTM and CDR2 is ANQGSEA in the germline V gene. CDR3 bases: TGCAGCGCAAACAGGGGGCGGACCGGGGAGCTGTTTTTT. Amino acids: CSANRGRTGELFF.

This clonotype has just a few counts. The chain couples TRBV28 to TRBJ1-2; no reliable D call. Trimming removed 2 bases at V and 8 bases at J, with 9 bases between. The CDR3 contains 12 residues. Germline V CDR1 and CDR2: MDHEN, SYDVKM. This CDR3 is CASSLGPRGYTF. CDR3 DNA: TGTGCCAGCAGTTTAGGACCGAGGGGCTACACCTTC.

The V gene is TRBV6-2 or TRBV6-3, the J gene TRBJ1-2; D perhaps matches TRBD1 (5 bases). The germline gives CDR1 MNHEY, CDR2 SVGEGT. CDR3 length: 14 amino acids. V was cut by 4 bases and J by 8 bases, with 17 bases left in between. CDR3 residues: CASSFYGASAGYTF. The CDR3 DNA sequence: TGTGCCAGCAGTTTCTACGGGGCTAGTGCGGGCTACACCTTC.

The gene calls are TRBV4-1 and TRBJ2-3, with 10 bases identical to TRBD2. Germline CDR1 is MGHRA and CDR2 is YSYEKL. This CDR3 region has 17 residues. The ends lost 0 bases at V and 6 bases at J; junction bases unmatched: 9. The CDR3 bases are TGCGCCAGCAGCCAAGATGAAAGCGGGGGGGCCTCGGATACGCAGTATTTT. It codes for CASSQDESGGASDTQYF.